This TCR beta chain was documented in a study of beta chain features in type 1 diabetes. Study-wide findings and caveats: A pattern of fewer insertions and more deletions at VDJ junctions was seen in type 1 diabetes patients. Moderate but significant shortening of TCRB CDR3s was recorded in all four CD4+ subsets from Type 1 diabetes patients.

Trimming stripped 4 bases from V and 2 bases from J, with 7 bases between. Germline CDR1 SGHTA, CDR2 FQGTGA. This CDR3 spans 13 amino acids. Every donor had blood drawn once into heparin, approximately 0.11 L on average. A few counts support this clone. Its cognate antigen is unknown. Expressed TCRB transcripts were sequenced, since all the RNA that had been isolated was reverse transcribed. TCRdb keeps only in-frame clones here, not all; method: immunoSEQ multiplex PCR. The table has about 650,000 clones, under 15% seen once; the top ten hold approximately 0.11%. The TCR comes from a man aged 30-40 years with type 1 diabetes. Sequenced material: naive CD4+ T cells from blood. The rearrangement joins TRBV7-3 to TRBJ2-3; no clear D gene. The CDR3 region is CASSSDFTDTQYF. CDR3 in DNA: TGTGCCAGCAGCTCTGACTTCACAGATACGCAGTATTTT.